These 12 T cell receptor beta chains share one sample of origin, sequenced in a study of blood T cell repertoires in COVID-19 (dated by TCRdb to 2018 to 2020). Library preparation employed the immunoSEQ multiplex PCR assay. TCRdb carries this immuneACCESS record with in-frame sequences only. Its versions omit some clonotypes, under half of them owing to an unresolved V gene in the studies checked, with the rest unexplained. The sample yields roughly 160,000 clones; around 84% were counted once. Together, the top ten hold around 5.4% of the sample. Sequencing input: peripheral blood. Receptors originate from a woman aged 45-60 years with COVID-19, enrolled during active disease.

J is TRBJ2-1 and V is TRBV10-1, with a possible D match to TRBD2 (6 bases). Germline-derived CDR1 and CDR2 are WNHNN and SYGVQD (reference sequence). The CDR3 is made up of 15 amino acids. Trimming removed 3 bases at V and 3 bases at J, with 12 bases between. The CDR3 coding sequence is TGCGCCAGCAGTGACGGTGGGGGGATCTACAATGAGCAGTTCTTC. Protein: CASSDGGGIYNEQFF.

This chain links TRBV7-9 with TRBJ1-6; no definite D call. The V gene lost 0 bases and the J gene lost 9 bases, with 15 bases spanning the gap. Germline lookup yields CDR1 SEHNR and CDR2 FQNEAQ (reference sequence). The CDR3 runs to 16 residues. The CDR3 here is CASSLAIGGYGSPLHF. The CDR3, as DNA: TGTGCCAGCAGCTTAGCGATCGGAGGGTATGGTTCACCCCTCCACTTT.

The chain links TRBV30 to TRBJ2-7; possibly TRBD2 for D (5 bases). Trimming removed 0 bases from V and 1 base from J, with 19 bases in between. Germline CDR1 and CDR2: GTSNPN and SVGIG (reference sequence). The CDR3 runs to 17 residues. CDR3 nucleotide sequence: TGTGCCTGGAGTGTATATTTTTTTGAGGGCAAATCCTACGAGCAGTACTTC. This sequence encodes CAWSVYFFEGKSYEQYF.

The chain couples TRBV15 to TRBJ1-1; TRBD1 matches 8 bases. Looked up from germline, CDR1 is LNHNV and CDR2 is YYDKDF (reference sequence). This CDR3 contains 14 residues. Losses at the gene ends were 5 bases for V and 4 bases for J; bases not matched to a gene: 6. The CDR3 reads CATSPRTGITEAFF. CDR3 nucleotide sequence: TGTGCCACCAGCCCACGGACAGGGATCACTGAAGCTTTCTTT.

The CDR3 DNA is TGTGCCAGTAGTATAGGGCCGGGACTGCAAACACAGTACTTC. Its protein is CASSIGPGLQTQYF. The chain links TRBV19 to TRBJ2-4; D perhaps matches TRBD2 (6 bases). Per the germline V gene, CDR1 is LNHDA and CDR2 is SQIVND (reference sequence). Trimming took off 1 base at V and 13 bases at J, with 17 bases between the two ends. The CDR3 has 14 amino acids.

The V and J genes are TRBV19 and TRBJ2-7; 7 nucleotides agree with TRBD2. J lost 0 bases, V lost 10 bases, and 9 bases had no gene match. The length of the CDR3 is 14 residues. Germline CDR1 LNHDA, CDR2 SQIVND (reference sequence). The CDR3 DNA sequence: TGTGCCACCAAAGGGCCGGGGGGCTCCTACGAGCAGTACTTC. The encoded protein is CATKGPGGSYEQYF.

This clone was found once. The V and J genes are TRBV25-1 and TRBJ1-4, with D unclear. The germline V and J ends were trimmed by 8 bases and 4 bases, with 14 bases remaining between them. This CDR3 is 14 amino acids long. Germline CDR1 is MGHDK and CDR2 is SYGVNS. The CDR3 is CASQWAGLNEKLFF. The CDR3 coding sequence is TGTGCCAGCCAGTGGGCTGGACTTAATGAAAAACTGTTTTTT.

The chain carries TRBV21-1 and TRBJ2-3; the table's D call, TRBD2, was not checked against the DNA. TRBV21-1 is assigned pseudogene status. The CDR3 loop spans 19 amino acids. The CDR3 loop reads CASSAHLACGGGSTDTQYF. The CDR3 DNA sequence: TGTGCCAGCAGCGCTCACCTGGCTTGCGGGGGGGGTAGCACAGATACGCAGTATTTT.

This chain links TRBV30 with TRBJ1-2; D perhaps matches TRBD1 (5 bases). CDR1 and CDR2 from the germline V gene are GTSNPN and SVGIG (reference sequence). V lost 3 bases to trimming and J lost 7 bases, with 9 bases between them. The CDR3 extends over 11 amino acids. CDR3 sequence reads: CAWSAGGGYTF. Here the CDR3 DNA reads TGTGCCTGGAGCGCGGGGGGTGGCTACACCTTC.

In its sample, this clone was seen once. This chain connects TRBV4-1 to TRBJ2-7; 11 bases agree with TRBD2. CDR3 length equals 17 residues. Germline assignment: CDR1 MGHRA and CDR2 YSYEKL. V shed 2 bases, J shed 3 bases, and the junction held 9 bases outside the gene matches. The CDR3 DNA reads TGCGCCAGCAGCCAAACCCTTACTAGCGGGGGTTACTACGAGCAGTACTTC. Residues: CASSQTLTSGGYYEQYF.

J is TRBJ1-2 and V is TRBV9; the D gene is possibly TRBD1 (5 bases). Germline assignment: CDR1 SGDLS and CDR2 YYNGEE. The CDR3 has 15 amino acids. The germline V and J ends were trimmed by 0 bases and 4 bases, with 13 bases remaining between them. The CDR3 bases are TGTGCCAGCAGCGTAGAATGGGGCAGATCCTATGGCTACACCTTC. It codes for CASSVEWGRSYGYTF.

This clone was seen just once. The chain carries TRBV6-2 or TRBV6-3 and TRBJ2-3; D remains unclear. CDR3 size: 14 residues. V was clipped by 1 base and J by 1 base, with 6 bases between them. Per the germline V gene, CDR1 is MNHEY and CDR2 is SVGEGT. CDR3 sequence (DNA): TGTGCCAGCAGTTACTTAGTACGCACAGATACGCAGTATTTT. Translation gives CASSYLVRTDTQYF.